These 17 T cell receptor beta chains came from one sample sequenced in a study of blood T cell repertoires in COVID-19 (dated by TCRdb to 2019 to 2021). Library construction relied on the immunoSEQ multiplex PCR assay. What TCRdb holds here is the immuneACCESS table cut down to in-frame rearrangements. Part of the clones is not present; checked against another copy, under half of the missing clones reflect an unresolved V gene, and the others are unexplained. The sample table shows around 150,000 clones, and roughly 93% are seen once. Approximately 2% of the sample comes from the top ten. The specimen was peripheral blood. Every receptor here comes from a man in his late teens or twenties with acute or convalescent COVID-19.

J is TRBJ1-2 and V is TRBV5-1; maybe TRBD1 (5 bases). The V gene lost 4 bases and the J gene lost 0 bases, with 13 bases spanning the gap. The CDR3 has 15 amino acids. Looked up from germline, CDR1 is SGHRS and CDR2 is YFSETQ. This CDR3 is CASSPDSPPNYGYTF. DNA of the CDR3: TGCGCCAGCAGCCCTGACAGCCCCCCTAACTATGGCTACACCTTC.

V gene TRBV5-1 combines with J gene TRBJ1-2; D ambiguous. Germline V gene data show CDR1 as SGHRS and CDR2 as YFSETQ. V was clipped by 0 bases and J by 0 bases, with 9 bases between them. The CDR3 is 15 residues long. Here the CDR3 DNA reads TGCGCCAGCAGCTTGGTCCTCGGGACTAACTATGGCTACACCTTC. It yields the protein CASSLVLGTNYGYTF.

The rearrangement uses TRBV3-1 (or the pseudogene TRBV3-2) and TRBJ2-2, with D unresolved. The CDR3 spans 13 residues. CDR1 LGHDT and CDR2 YNNKEL come from the germline V gene (reference sequence). Trimming stripped 4 bases from V and 5 bases from J, with 8 bases between. CDR3 in amino acids: CASSPFVTGELFF. The CDR3 region has the DNA TGTGCCAGCAGCCCCTTTGTGACCGGGGAGCTGTTTTTT.

This chain joins TRBV10-2 and TRBJ2-2, with TRBD1 matching 7 bases. Germline loops: CDR1 WSHSY, CDR2 SAAADI. V lost 5 bases and J lost 3; bases outside the gene matches: 12. This CDR3 has 17 residues. The CDR3 DNA sequence: TGCGCCAGCAGTACCTCCCGTGGACAGGAGCACACCGGGGAGCTGTTTTTT. Its translation is CASSTSRGQEHTGELFF.

The V and J genes are TRBV5-1 and TRBJ2-7; 11 nucleotides agree with TRBD2. The CDR3 covers 15 residues. The V segment lost 4 bases and the J segment 2 bases; nucleotides outside the gene matches: 5. Germline CDR1 and CDR2: SGHRS and YFSETQ. The CDR3 reads CASSPTSGSPYEQYF. CDR3 bases: TGCGCCAGCAGCCCTACTAGCGGGAGCCCCTACGAGCAGTACTTC.

This sequence joins TRBV3-1 (or the pseudogene TRBV3-2) and TRBJ2-6; 8 bases match TRBD1. Trimming took 0 bases from V and 0 from J; bases not matched to a gene: 7. The CDR3 totals 19 residues. CDR1 and CDR2 (germline): LGHDT, YNNKEL (reference sequence). The DNA for the CDR3 is TGTGCCAGCAGCCAAGATAGGGGACAGGTTTACTCTGGGGCCAACGTCCTGACTTTC. This translates into CASSQDRGQVYSGANVLTF.

The rearrangement joins TRBV29-1 to TRBJ1-2, with 7 bases matching TRBD1. Trimming took 0 bases from V and 6 from J; bases not matched to a gene: 7. Germline V gene data show CDR1 as SQVTM and CDR2 as ANQGSEA. The CDR3 runs 14 residues. CDR3 DNA sequence: TGCAGCGTTGAAGATCATGGAGGGGGCGATGGCTACACCTTC. It codes for CSVEDHGGGDGYTF.

V and J are TRBV7-9 and TRBJ2-5; unclear D gene. Trimming cost V 3 bases and J 5 bases, with 7 bases left between them. CDR1 and CDR2 (germline): SEHNR, FQNEAQ (reference sequence). The CDR3 extends over 12 amino acids. CDR3 DNA: TGTGCCAGCAGCTTCTCCGGGGAGACCCAGTACTTC. Residues: CASSFSGETQYF. Full variable domain (outside the CDR3, taken from reference TRBV7-9 and TRBJ2-5): DTGVSQNPRHKITKRGQNVTFRCDPISEHNRLYWYRQTLGQGPEFLTYFQNEAQLEKSRLLSDRFSAERPKGSFSTLEIQRTEQGDSAMYLCASSFSGETQYFGPGTRLLVL.

The rearrangement joins TRBV19 to TRBJ1-1, with TRBD1 as a possible D gene (6 bases). Trimming removed 1 base from V and 4 bases from J, with 13 bases in between. Germline V gene data show CDR1 as LNHDA and CDR2 as SQIVND (reference sequence). The CDR3 totals 15 residues. For the CDR3, the DNA is TGTGCCAGTAGTATAGTTGCGGACAGTGGCACTGAAGCTTTCTTT. This gives the protein CASSIVADSGTEAFF.

V usage is TRBV6-1 and J usage is TRBJ2-7, with D perhaps matching TRBD1 (6 bases). Deletions cut 1 base from V and 3 bases from J, with 7 bases between. Germline V gene lookup returns CDR1 MNHNS and CDR2 SASEGT. This CDR3 contains 13 residues. CDR3 sequence reads: CASSEGTDYEQYF. As DNA, the CDR3 is TGTGCCAGCAGTGAAGGGACAGACTACGAGCAGTACTTC.

This chain joins TRBV27 and TRBJ1-2; 7 bases map to TRBD1. The V gene end was trimmed by 5 bases and the J gene end by 2 bases; junction bases not matched to a gene: 5. The CDR3 extends over 14 amino acids. Germline lookup yields CDR1 MNHEY and CDR2 SMNVEV (reference sequence). CDR3 sequence (DNA): TGTGCCAGCAGTGCCACAGGGGCCAACTATGGCTACACCTTC. It translates to CASSATGANYGYTF.

With respect to this clone: The sample contains more than one DNA sequence encoding this CDR3. The chain employs TRBV5-1 and TRBJ2-1; 10 bases are a match to TRBD2. J gave up 7 bases and V 0 bases, and 1 base lay outside the gene matches. The CDR3 length is 14 residues. The germline V gene encodes CDR1 SGHRS and CDR2 YFSETQ. For the CDR3, the DNA is TGCGCCAGCAGCTTGGGACTAGCGGGTAATGAGCAGTTCTTC. Its translation: CASSLGLAGNEQFF. Using reference TRBV5-1 and TRBJ2-1 for the parts outside the CDR3, the full variable domain is KAGVTQTPRYLIKTRGQQVTLSCSPISGHRSVSWYQQTPGQGLQFLFEYFSETQRNKGNFPGRFSGRQFSNSRSEMNVSTLELGDSALYLCASSLGLAGNEQFFGPGTRLTVL.

The rearrangement uses TRBV5-1 and TRBJ1-1, with D hard to call. Looked up from germline, CDR1 is SGHRS and CDR2 is YFSETQ. V lost 4 bases and J 0 bases, leaving 16 bases between the germline ends. This CDR3 contains 16 residues. The CDR3, as DNA: TGCGCCAGCAGCACAAGCGGGATTCCCATGAACACTGAAGCTTTCTTT. The encoded protein is CASSTSGIPMNTEAFF.

This chain links TRBV6-2 or TRBV6-3 with TRBJ1-1; 7 bases align to TRBD1. V trimming: 0 bases; J trimming: 4 bases; junction bases outside the gene matches: 8. CDR3 size: 16 residues. Germline V gene sequence: CDR1 MNHEY, CDR2 SVGEGT. CDR3 sequence reads: CASSYSIPTGSTEAFF. The CDR3 DNA reads as TGTGCCAGCAGTTACTCGATTCCGACAGGGAGCACTGAAGCTTTCTTT.

The chain joins TRBV29-1 to TRBJ2-7; D is possibly TRBD2 (6 bases). In germline, CDR1 is SQVTM, CDR2 ANQGSEA. Trimming removed 2 bases at V and 5 bases at J, with 10 bases between. This CDR3 spans 12 amino acids. CDR3 sequence: CSVETGGHEQYF. CDR3 DNA sequence: TGCAGCGTTGAAACAGGAGGGCACGAGCAGTACTTC.

This rearrangement joins TRBV18 to TRBJ2-2; 7 nucleotides agree with TRBD2. Unmatched junction bases numbered 5, after V lost 4 bases and J lost 6 bases. CDR3 length equals 14 residues. Germline V gene data show CDR1 as KGHSH and CDR2 as LQKENI. CDR3 bases: TGTGCCAGCTCACTGACTAGCAGGGCCGGGGAGCTGTTTTTT. This sequence encodes CASSLTSRAGELFF.

The chain links TRBV6-1 to TRBJ1-1, with a tentative D call TRBD1 (5 bases). V shed 0 bases and J shed 3 bases, with 17 bases lying between them. Germline V gene sequence: CDR1 MNHNS, CDR2 SASEGT. The CDR3 sequence is 17 residues long. In DNA, the CDR3 is TGTGCCAGCAGTGAAGCGCGTGGCCGGGACTTCTACACTGAAGCTTTCTTT. It translates to CASSEARGRDFYTEAFF.